This T cell receptor (beta chain) was captured in a study of T-cell memory formation after mild COVID-19. Overall study context: TCR clusters largely stayed donor specific. The study, taken as a whole, reports: Largely, contracting CD4+ clones fell within CM and EM, and contracting CD8+ clones within EMRA. Later expanders leaned CD4+, whereas day 15 to 85 contracting clones were balanced CD4/CD8.

This CDR3 contains 14 residues. Trimming removed 3 bases at V and 5 bases at J, with 12 bases between. The V gene's germline CDR1 is MNHNS and CDR2 SASEGT. This clonotype appeared a few times. Antigen specificity is unknown. TCRdb independently ran MiXCR on the 5' RACE reads; one entry per CDR3 protein. The profile shows roughly 300,000 distinct CDR3 sequences, roughly 13% of them singletons. The TCR was taken from a man between 18 and 35 years old who had mild COVID-19 (a few samples of this study predate the infection). Cell type and time point are not known. J is TRBJ2-3 and V is TRBV6-1; TRBD2 is a possible D gene (6 bases). Sequencing was carried out using PBMCs or a T cell subset sorted from them (not recorded which). CDR3 loop: CASSEVAAVDTQYF. The CDR3 DNA is TGTGCCAGCAGTGAGGTAGCGGCGGTAGATACGCAGTATTTT.